This T cell receptor beta chain was profiled in a study of cytomegalovirus exposure and HLA in healthy donors. Study-wide findings and caveats: In vitro confirmation showed a few CMV-associated chains to be CMV antigen specific. V segments that were indistinguishable, TRBV6-2 and TRBV6-3 among them, were omitted from analysis.

Germline lookup yields CDR1 MDHEN and CDR2 SYDVKM. The CDR3 is 12 amino acids. V dropped 6 bases and J dropped 3 bases, with 9 bases sitting between them. A remark on this clone: Its target is unknown.

Nominal health characterized the donors when sampled, though unrecorded immune exposures were likely. The study ran its PCR with 60 Vbeta and 13 Jbeta primers. Generated by immunoSEQ multiplex PCR, the TCRdb table keeps only in-frame clones and is missing some. There are around 100,000 clones in the sample; approximately 70% occur only once, and around 3.3% lies in the top ten. The gene calls are TRBV28 and TRBJ2-7; D not certain. Sequencing used PBMCs. This sequence was found in a woman aged 50 to 65 in good health and CMV-seronegative. For the CDR3, the DNA is TGTGCCAGCAGCCAAACGGGCTACGAGCAGTACTTC. Translation gives CASSQTGYEQYF.